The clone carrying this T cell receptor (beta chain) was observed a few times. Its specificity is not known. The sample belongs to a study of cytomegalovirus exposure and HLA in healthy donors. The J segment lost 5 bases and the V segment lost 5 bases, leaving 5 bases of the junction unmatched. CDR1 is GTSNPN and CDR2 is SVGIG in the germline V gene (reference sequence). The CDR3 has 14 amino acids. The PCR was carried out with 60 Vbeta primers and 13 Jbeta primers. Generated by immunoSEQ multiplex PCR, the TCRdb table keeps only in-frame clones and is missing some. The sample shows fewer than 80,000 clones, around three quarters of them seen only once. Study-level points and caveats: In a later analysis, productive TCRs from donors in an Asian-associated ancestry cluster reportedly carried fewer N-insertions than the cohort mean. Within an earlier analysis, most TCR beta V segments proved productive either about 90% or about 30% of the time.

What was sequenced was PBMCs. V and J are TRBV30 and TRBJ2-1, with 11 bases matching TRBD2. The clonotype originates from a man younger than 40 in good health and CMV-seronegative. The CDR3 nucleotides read TGTGCCTGGCGGGGACTAGCGGCCCACAATGAGCAGTTCTTC. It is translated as CAWRGLAAHNEQFF. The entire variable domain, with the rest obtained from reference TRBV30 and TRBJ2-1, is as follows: SQTIHQWPATLVQPVGSPLSLECTVEGTSNPNLYWYRQAAGRGLQLLFYSVGIGQISSEVPQNLSASRPQDRQFILSSKKLLLSDSGFYLCAWRGLAAHNEQFFGPGTRLTVL.